This is a list of T cell receptor beta chains from one sample in a study of T cell responses to AZD1222 COVID-19 vaccine. Sequenced by immunoSEQ multiplex PCR; TCRdb stores in-frame clones only, minus some. The table has around 120,000 clones, around 93% seen once. The sequenced sample was peripheral blood, obtained 28 days after the second AZD1222 dose. These receptors were obtained from an adult who received the AZD1222 COVID-19 vaccine. CDR3s include the opening cysteine and the closing phenylalanine or tryptophan. Fields, in order: CDR3 protein, CDR3 length, J gene, D gene, V gene. A D gene is named only where the DNA matches it firmly.

CASSLSGQNNYGYTF,15,TRBJ1-2,NA,TRBV27
CASSDGTVLYEQYF,14,TRBJ2-7,TRBD1,TRBV6-4
CASRVGGASSYNSPLHF,17,TRBJ1-6,NA,TRBV11-2
CASSPDLNTEAFF,13,TRBJ1-1,NA,TRBV18
CASSPSTGDETQYF,14,TRBJ2-5,TRBD1,TRBV18
CASSPFAGQSEGNTIYF,17,TRBJ1-3,NA,TRBV5-1
CAWSFGWLTYEQYF,14,TRBJ2-7,NA,TRBV30
CASSLSVGRVTDTQYF,16,TRBJ2-3,NA,TRBV5-1
CASSLQFNEQFF,12,TRBJ2-1,NA,TRBV5-1
CASSGLAANEQFF,13,TRBJ2-1,TRBD2,TRBV7-3
CASQTTSGVGGEQFF,15,TRBJ2-1,TRBD2,TRBV4-3
CASSLTRQNTEAFF,14,TRBJ1-1,NA,TRBV7-6
CASSPSQGGSYEQYF,15,TRBJ2-7,TRBD2,TRBV18
CASSQGGGPNQPQHF,15,TRBJ1-5,NA,TRBV7-8
CSASPPGQNYGYTF,14,TRBJ1-2,TRBD1,TRBV20-1
CASSYSYKTEAFF,13,TRBJ1-1,NA,TRBV6-6
CASSLIPLAGVSDTQYF,17,TRBJ2-3,TRBD2,TRBV7-9
CASSQVPRGTRTDTQYF,17,TRBJ2-3,NA,TRBV4-1
CASSITGADQETQYF,15,TRBJ2-5,NA,TRBV19
CASSFDRDGYTF,12,TRBJ1-2,TRBD1,TRBV5-6
CASSPGSLGEQYF,13,TRBJ2-7,NA,TRBV4-3
CASSAQGIQYF,11,TRBJ2-4,NA,TRBV6-6
CASSTGTSNEQFF,13,TRBJ2-1,TRBD2,TRBV19
CSAGMRPFLYF,11,TRBJ2-3,NA,TRBV20-1
CASSQILSGELFF,13,TRBJ2-2,NA,TRBV4-3
CAISGGDSGHSTEAFF,16,TRBJ1-1,TRBD1,TRBV10-3
CAGELLAGGNTGELFF,16,TRBJ2-2,TRBD2,TRBV7-9
CAFRTSANTGELFF,14,TRBJ2-2,TRBD2,TRBV30
CASSGGEKATEAFF,14,TRBJ1-1,NA,TRBV19
CASSDPATDVHF,12,TRBJ1-5,NA,TRBV6-1
CASSPAFRTGVKPSMTQETQYF,22,TRBJ2-5,TRBD1,TRBV18
CASSQTGQGVETQYF,15,TRBJ2-5,TRBD1,TRBV4-2
CASSLVGGGGELFF,14,TRBJ2-2,NA,TRBV7-2
CASSLAGTDQNTEAFF,16,TRBJ1-1,TRBD1,TRBV7-9
CASSRDRARDEQYF,14,TRBJ2-7,TRBD1,TRBV19
CASSYSGTSGNEQFF,15,TRBJ2-1,TRBD2,TRBV6-5
CASGLVMAQSSASGANVLTF,20,TRBJ2-6,NA,TRBV12-5